The 23 T cell receptor beta chains listed next were all sequenced from one sample in a study of cytomegalovirus exposure and HLA in healthy donors. PCR was performed using 60 Vbeta and 13 Jbeta primers. Clones were read by immunoSEQ multiplex PCR, and TCRdb kept only the in-frame ones, dropping some. The sample table sets out 130,000 to 150,000 clones. The sequencing input was PBMCs. These receptors came from a middle-aged man in good health and CMV-seronegative.

The chain combines TRBV7-9 with TRBJ2-5; D gene unclear. CDR1 and CDR2 from the germline V gene are SEHNR and FQNEAQ (reference sequence). V was trimmed by 4 bases and J by 12 bases, leaving 15 bases between them. This CDR3 region has 12 residues. The CDR3 here is CASSSSSGEKYF. CDR3 bases: TGTGCCAGCAGCTCCTCTTCCGGAGAGAAGTACTTC.

This chain connects TRBV5-1 to TRBJ2-7; 10 bases are a match to TRBD1. Germline assignment: CDR1 SGHRS and CDR2 YFSETQ. The CDR3 has 14 residues. The ends lost 4 bases at V and 9 bases at J; junction bases unmatched: 10. The CDR3 protein is CASSPGTGETLQYF. CDR3 nucleotide sequence: TGCGCCAGCAGCCCGGGGACAGGGGAAACTTTGCAGTACTTC.

The V call is TRBV6-4, the J call TRBJ2-3; D might be TRBD2 (6 bases). Trimming removed 5 bases at V and 0 bases at J, with 6 bases between. Germline assignment: CDR1 MRHNA and CDR2 SNTAGT. The CDR3 loop spans 13 amino acids. The CDR3: CASSSGSTDTQYF. The DNA for the CDR3 is TGTGCCAGCAGTAGCGGGAGCACAGATACGCAGTATTTT.

The CDR3 DNA reads TGTGCCAGCAGCCCTGGGATAGCGGGGGTTGGAGGAACGGATACGCAGTATTTT. The encoded protein is CASSPGIAGVGGTDTQYF. The V call is TRBV11-2, the J call TRBJ2-3, with 9 bases that match TRBD2. V dropped 5 bases and J dropped 6; count of bases not matched to a gene: 18. This CDR3 comprises 18 residues. Germline loops: CDR1 SGHAT, CDR2 FQNNGV.

The rearrangement links TRBV19 to TRBJ1-2; TRBD1 matches at 7 bases. Germline loops: CDR1 LNHDA, CDR2 SQIVND (reference sequence). The trim removed 5 bases at V and 8 bases at J, leaving 8 bases unmatched. The CDR3 is 13 residues long. CDR3 sequence: CASSSQDRPGYTF. DNA of the CDR3: TGTGCCAGTAGTTCCCAGGACAGGCCAGGCTACACCTTC. The whole variable domain, filled in from reference TRBV19 and TRBJ1-2, reads DGGITQSPKYLFRKEGQNVTLSCEQNLNHDAMYWYRQDPGQGLRLIYYSQIVNDFQKGDIAEGYSVSREKKESFPLTVTSAQKNPTAFYLCASSSQDRPGYTFGSGTRLTVV.

J is TRBJ2-3 and V is TRBV5-4; the D gene is possibly TRBD2 (6 bases). Germline V gene sequence: CDR1 SGHNT, CDR2 YYREEE (reference sequence). Trimming took 3 bases from V and 0 from J, leaving 11 bases between them. The CDR3 contains 15 residues. The CDR3 bases are TGTGCCAGCAGCTCTCGACTAGGTAGCACAGATACGCAGTATTTT. It specifies CASSSRLGSTDTQYF.

The rearrangement joins TRBV2 to TRBJ1-2, with TRBD1 matching 11 bases. Germline V gene lookup returns CDR1 SNHLY and CDR2 FYNNEI. The CDR3 totals 14 residues. V lost 5 bases, J lost 4 bases, and 3 bases stayed unmatched. The CDR3 loop reads CASSPGQGGYGYTF. CDR3 nucleotide sequence: TGTGCCAGCAGTCCGGGACAGGGGGGCTATGGCTACACCTTC.

This chain links TRBV7-7 with TRBJ2-1; 12 positions agree with TRBD1. Germline lookup yields CDR1 SSHAT and CDR2 FNYEAQ (reference sequence). V shed 5 bases and J 9 bases; nucleotides not matched to a gene: 5. CDR3 length equals 14 residues. The DNA for the CDR3 is TGTGCCAGCAGCGCCGGGACAGGGGGCTCTGAGCAGTTCTTC. It is translated as CASSAGTGGSEQFF.

This clone is identified as medium-sized from frequency. The rearrangement joins TRBV28 to TRBJ1-1; 7 bases are shared with TRBD1. The CDR3 runs 12 residues. The junction had 6 bases not matched to a gene; V was cut back by 5 bases and J by 9 bases. Germline CDR1 and CDR2: MDHEN and SYDVKM. CDR3 sequence: CASSQETGKAFF. DNA of the CDR3: TGTGCCAGCAGTCAAGAGACAGGGAAAGCTTTCTTT.

The chain is built from TRBV18 and TRBJ2-7; a possible D gene is TRBD1 (7 bases). The V and J ends lost 5 bases and 6 bases respectively, with 17 bases between them. Germline V gene lookup returns CDR1 KGHSH and CDR2 LQKENI. The CDR3 extends over 14 amino acids. The CDR3 sequence: CASSFRQEGAEQYF. The CDR3 region has the DNA TGTGCCAGCTCATTCCGACAGGAGGGGGCCGAGCAGTACTTC.

This chain connects TRBV19 to TRBJ2-2; 7 nucleotides agree with TRBD1. There are 15 residues in the CDR3. In germline, CDR1 is LNHDA, CDR2 SQIVND (reference sequence). The V segment lost 6 bases and the J segment 1 base; nucleotides outside the gene matches: 5. CDR3 amino acids: CASSMTGMNTGELFF. CDR3 bases: TGTGCCAGTAGCATGACAGGGATGAACACCGGGGAGCTGTTTTTT.

V is TRBV28 and J is TRBJ1-5, with 7 bases that match TRBD1. Unmatched junction bases numbered 11, after V lost 7 bases and J lost 5 bases. Germline V gene lookup returns CDR1 MDHEN and CDR2 SYDVKM. CDR3 length equals 15 residues. The CDR3 region has the DNA TGTGCCAGCATCCTCCAGGGGGGCGTTTATCAGCCCCAGCATTTT. Translated, it gives CASILQGGVYQPQHF.

The chain employs TRBV9 and TRBJ1-1, with a weak D call TRBD1 (6 bases). The ends were cut back, 5 bases at V and 2 bases at J, with 10 bases in the middle. CDR3 length: 13 residues. Germline CDR1 is SGDLS and CDR2 is YYNGEE. The CDR3 DNA reads TGTGCCAGCAGTCTGGACAGCAACACTGAAGCTTTCTTT. This sequence encodes CASSLDSNTEAFF.

The V call is TRBV4-2, the J call TRBJ2-3; tentative D call: TRBD2 (6 bases). CDR1 and CDR2 from the germline V gene are LGHNA and YNFKEQ. The germline V and J ends were trimmed by 1 base and 0 bases, with 11 bases remaining between them. This CDR3 is built from 16 residues. The CDR3 DNA is TGTGCCAGCAGCCAAGCCCGGGGGACTAGCACAGATACGCAGTATTTT. Translation: CASSQARGTSTDTQYF.

The chain recombines TRBV2 with TRBJ1-2; 8 nucleotides match TRBD1. The trim removed 7 bases at V and 4 bases at J, leaving 8 bases unmatched. This CDR3 region has 14 residues. CDR1 and CDR2 from the germline V gene are SNHLY and FYNNEI. CDR3 sequence (DNA): TGTGCCAGCACCCTGAGGACAGGGCCCTATGGCTACACCTTC. Translated, it gives CASTLRTGPYGYTF.

The chain carries TRBV14 and TRBJ1-2; TRBD1 agrees at 7 bases. CDR3 length equals 12 residues. V was pared by 3 bases and J by 8 bases, with 3 bases of the junction left unmatched. The germline gives CDR1 SGHDN, CDR2 FVKESK. This CDR3 is CASSQDRLGYTF. The DNA of the CDR3 is TGTGCCAGCAGCCAGGACAGGTTGGGCTACACCTTC.

The chain combines TRBV25-1 with TRBJ1-3; TRBD1 aligns across 8 bases. Per the germline V gene, CDR1 is MGHDK and CDR2 is SYGVNS. The CDR3 is 14 residues long. Trimming at V came to 6 bases and at J to 8 bases, leaving 9 bases not matched to a gene. The CDR3 is CASSPGQGVDTIYF. CDR3 bases: TGTGCCAGCAGCCCCGGACAGGGTGTGGACACCATATATTTT.

The V and J genes are TRBV7-3 and TRBJ2-7, with D possibly TRBD2 on 7 matching bases. This CDR3 is 15 amino acids long. Per the germline V gene, CDR1 is SGHTA and CDR2 is FQGTGA. V was cut by 2 bases and J by 1 base, with 12 bases left in between. DNA of the CDR3: TGTGCCAGCAGCTTAGGGGGAGGGGGATCCTACGAGCAGTACTTC. As protein: CASSLGGGGSYEQYF. Supplemented by reference TRBV7-3 and TRBJ2-7, the full variable domain reads GAGVSQTPSNKVTEKGKYVELRCDPISGHTALYWYRQSLGQGPEFLIYFQGTGAADDSGLPNDRFFAVRPEGSVSTLKIQRTERGDSAVYLCASSLGGGGSYEQYFGPGTRLTVT.

The chain uses TRBV5-1 and TRBJ1-1, with a possible D match to TRBD1 (5 bases). V was clipped by 8 bases and J by 5 bases, with 19 bases between them. The CDR3 consists of 14 residues. From germline, CDR1 is SGHRS and CDR2 YFSETQ. CDR3 nucleotides: TGCGCCAGTACTGAATTTCTTGGGGGGACTGAAGCTTTCTTT. Translated: CASTEFLGGTEAFF.

The rearrangement joins TRBV6-5 to TRBJ2-7; 10 bases are a match to TRBD1. CDR3 size: 15 residues. The junction had 5 bases not matched to a gene; V was cut back by 0 bases and J by 6 bases. Germline lookup yields CDR1 MNHEY and CDR2 SVGAGI. The chain's CDR3 is CASSYSRQGAREQYF. CDR3 bases: TGTGCCAGCAGTTACTCGAGACAGGGGGCCCGCGAGCAGTACTTC.

This sequence joins TRBV5-1 and TRBJ2-3, with a tentative D call TRBD2 (6 bases). The CDR3 has 16 residues. From germline, CDR1 is SGHRS and CDR2 YFSETQ. V was pared by 4 bases and J by 0 bases, with 15 bases between. The DNA for the CDR3 is TGCGCCAGCAGCCTACCCCCCGGGGGTAGCACAGATACGCAGTATTTT. Translating gives CASSLPPGGSTDTQYF.

The rearrangement uses TRBV2 and TRBJ2-4; no reliable D call. Germline-derived CDR1 and CDR2 are SNHLY and FYNNEI. This CDR3 spans 16 amino acids. The V and J ends lost 4 bases and 0 bases respectively, with 13 bases between them. The CDR3 DNA is TGTGCCAGCAGTGGCGAGGCATTACTAGCCAAAAACATTCAGTACTTC. This codes for CASSGEALLAKNIQYF.

The chain links TRBV28 to TRBJ1-2; D not resolved. The CDR3 has 15 residues. Germline CDR1 and CDR2: MDHEN and SYDVKM. Trimming stripped 6 bases from V and 0 bases from J, with 14 bases between. CDR3 region: CASRFSDYSNYGYTF. Written as DNA, the CDR3 is TGTGCCAGCAGGTTCTCTGATTACTCTAACTATGGCTACACCTTC.